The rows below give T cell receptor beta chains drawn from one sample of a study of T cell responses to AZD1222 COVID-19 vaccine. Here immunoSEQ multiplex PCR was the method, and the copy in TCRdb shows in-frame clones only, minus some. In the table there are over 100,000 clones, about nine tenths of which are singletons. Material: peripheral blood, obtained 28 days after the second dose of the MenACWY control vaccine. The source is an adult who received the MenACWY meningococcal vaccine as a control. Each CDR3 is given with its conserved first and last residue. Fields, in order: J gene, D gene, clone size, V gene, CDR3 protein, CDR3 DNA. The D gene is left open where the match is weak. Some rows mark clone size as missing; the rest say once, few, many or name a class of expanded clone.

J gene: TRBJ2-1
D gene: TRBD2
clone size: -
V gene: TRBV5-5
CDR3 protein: CASSLAARTSGLDEQFF
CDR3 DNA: TGTGCCAGCAGCTTGGCGGCAAGGACTAGCGGGCTCGATGAGCAGTTCTTC

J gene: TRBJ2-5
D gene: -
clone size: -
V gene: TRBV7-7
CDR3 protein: CASSLTSRETQYF
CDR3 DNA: TGTGCTAGCAGTCTGACTAGTCGGGAGACCCAGTACTTC

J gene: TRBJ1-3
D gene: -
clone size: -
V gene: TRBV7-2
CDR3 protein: CASSLVGSGNTIYF
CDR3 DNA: TGTGCCAGCAGCTTAGTAGGATCTGGAAACACCATATATTTT

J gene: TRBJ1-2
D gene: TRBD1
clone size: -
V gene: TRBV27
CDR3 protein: CASRSAGGGNYGYTF
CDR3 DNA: TGTGCCAGCAGATCCGCAGGGGGCGGTAACTATGGCTACACCTTC

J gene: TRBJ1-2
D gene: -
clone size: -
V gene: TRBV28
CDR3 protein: CASSLEPSNYGYTF
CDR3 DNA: TGTGCCAGCAGTTTGGAGCCCTCTAACTATGGCTACACCTTC

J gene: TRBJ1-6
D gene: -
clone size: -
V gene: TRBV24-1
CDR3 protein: CATSDSRKVRSPLHF
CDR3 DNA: TGTGCCACCAGTGACTCACGGAAGGTGAGGTCACCCCTCCACTTT

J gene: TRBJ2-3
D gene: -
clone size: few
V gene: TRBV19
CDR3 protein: CASSVGGRTDTQYF
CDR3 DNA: TGTGCCAGCTCGGTTGGGGGGCGCACAGATACGCAGTATTTT

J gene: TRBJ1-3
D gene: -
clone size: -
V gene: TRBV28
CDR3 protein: CASSFETSSGNTIYF
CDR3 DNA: TGTGCCAGCAGTTTTGAGACCTCCTCTGGAAACACCATATATTTT

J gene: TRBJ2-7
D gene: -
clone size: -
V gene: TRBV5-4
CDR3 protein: CASNTDTSYEQYF
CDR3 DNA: TGTGCCAGCAACACGGACACATCCTACGAGCAGTACTTC

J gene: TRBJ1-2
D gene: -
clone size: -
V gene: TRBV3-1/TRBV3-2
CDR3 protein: CASSQSLRANYGYTF
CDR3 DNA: TGTGCCAGCAGCCAATCTTTGAGGGCTAACTATGGCTACACCTTC

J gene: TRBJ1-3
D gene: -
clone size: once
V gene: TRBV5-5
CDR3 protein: CASSLAATLLRGNTIYF
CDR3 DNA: TGTGCCAGCAGCTTGGCCGCAACCCTCCTTAGAGGAAACACCATATATTTT

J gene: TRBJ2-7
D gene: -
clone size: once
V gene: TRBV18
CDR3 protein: CASSRRTSYEQYF
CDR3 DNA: TGTGCCAGCTCACGGCGGACATCCTACGAGCAGTACTTC

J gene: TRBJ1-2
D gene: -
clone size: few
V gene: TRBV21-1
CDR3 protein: CASSKVRPGQNYGYTF
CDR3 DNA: TGTGCCAGCAGCAAAGTACGGCCAGGGCAGAACTATGGCTACACCTTC

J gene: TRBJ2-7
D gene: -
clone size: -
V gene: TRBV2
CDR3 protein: CASSEEGALGYEQYF
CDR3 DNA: TGTGCCAGCAGTGAGGAGGGGGCCTTAGGTTACGAGCAGTACTTC

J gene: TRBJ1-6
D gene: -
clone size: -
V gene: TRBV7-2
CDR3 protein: CASSLGYGGSPLHF
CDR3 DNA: TGTGCCAGCAGCTTAGGGTACGGTGGGTCACCCCTCCACTTT

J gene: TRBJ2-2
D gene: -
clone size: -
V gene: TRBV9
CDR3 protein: CASSDEGGTHTGELFF
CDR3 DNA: TGTGCCAGCAGTGATGAGGGGGGCACCCACACCGGGGAGCTGTTTTTT

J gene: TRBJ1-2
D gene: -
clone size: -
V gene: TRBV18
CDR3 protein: CASSPGAGHYGYTF
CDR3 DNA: TGTGCCAGCTCACCAGGGGCGGGGCACTATGGCTACACCTTC

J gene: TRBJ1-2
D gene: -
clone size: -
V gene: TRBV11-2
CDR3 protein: CASSADRYAGYTF
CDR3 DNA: TGTGCCAGCAGCGCTGACAGGTACGCTGGCTACACCTTC

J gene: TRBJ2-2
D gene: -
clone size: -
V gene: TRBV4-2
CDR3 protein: CASSQEGRGGTGELFF
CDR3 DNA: TGTGCCAGCAGCCAAGAGGGGAGAGGGGGCACCGGGGAGCTGTTTTTT

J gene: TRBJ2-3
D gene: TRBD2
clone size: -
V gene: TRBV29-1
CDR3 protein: CGTTEGLAVGTDTQYF
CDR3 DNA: TGCGGCACAACCGAAGGACTAGCGGTTGGCACAGATACGCAGTATTTT

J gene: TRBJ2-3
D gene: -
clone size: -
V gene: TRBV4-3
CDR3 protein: CASSQSQGADTQYF
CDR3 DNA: TGCGCCAGCAGCCAATCCCAGGGCGCAGATACGCAGTATTTT

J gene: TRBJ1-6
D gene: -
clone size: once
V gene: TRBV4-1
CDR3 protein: CASSPGASSSSYNSPLHF
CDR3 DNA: TGCGCCAGCAGCCCGGGAGCCTCCTCCAGCTCCTATAATTCACCCCTCCACTTT

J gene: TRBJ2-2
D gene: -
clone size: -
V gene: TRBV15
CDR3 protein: CATSSWNRELTGELFF
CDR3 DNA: TGTGCCACCAGCTCCTGGAACCGGGAGTTAACCGGGGAGCTGTTTTTT

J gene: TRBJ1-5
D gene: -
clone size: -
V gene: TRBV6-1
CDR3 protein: CASSEIREADSNQPQHF
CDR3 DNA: TGTGCCAGCAGTGAAATTAGGGAGGCGGATAGCAATCAGCCCCAGCATTTT

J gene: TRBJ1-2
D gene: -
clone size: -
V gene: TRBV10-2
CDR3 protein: CASSDSRNYGYTF
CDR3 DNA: TGCGCCAGCAGTGACAGCCGAAACTATGGCTACACCTTC

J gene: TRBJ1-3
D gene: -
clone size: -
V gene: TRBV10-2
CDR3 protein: CASSEDRYTIYF
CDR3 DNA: TGCGCCAGCAGTGAGGATAGATACACCATATATTTT

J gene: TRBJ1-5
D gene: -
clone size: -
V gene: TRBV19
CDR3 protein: CASSWRDQPQHF
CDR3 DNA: TGTGCCAGTAGCTGGCGGGATCAGCCCCAGCATTTT

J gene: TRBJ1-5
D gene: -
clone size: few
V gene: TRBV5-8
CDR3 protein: CASSLEVGSLANQPQHF
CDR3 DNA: TGTGCCAGCAGCTTGGAGGTTGGCAGCTTAGCAAATCAGCCCCAGCATTTT

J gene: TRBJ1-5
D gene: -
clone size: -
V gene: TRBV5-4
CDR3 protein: CASSFGGGRQPQHF
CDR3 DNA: TGTGCCAGCAGCTTTGGGGGGGGCCGGCAGCCCCAGCATTTT

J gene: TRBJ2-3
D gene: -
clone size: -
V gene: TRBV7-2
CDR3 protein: CASSLVGRGTTDTQYF
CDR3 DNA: TGTGCCAGCAGCTTAGTAGGCAGGGGTACCACAGATACGCAGTATTTT

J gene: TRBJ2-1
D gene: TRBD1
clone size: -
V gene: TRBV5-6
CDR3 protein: CASSGLTGGGEQFF
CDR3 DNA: TGTGCCAGCAGCGGCCTGACAGGGGGCGGTGAGCAGTTCTTC

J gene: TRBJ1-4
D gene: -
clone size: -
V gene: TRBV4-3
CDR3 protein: CASSQDLGGANEKLFF
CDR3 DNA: TGCGCCAGCAGCCAAGATTTGGGGGGGGCTAATGAAAAACTGTTTTTT

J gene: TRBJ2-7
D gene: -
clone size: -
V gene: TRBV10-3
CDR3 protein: CAIRSGTLTTEQYF
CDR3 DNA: TGTGCCATCAGATCCGGGACATTAACTACCGAGCAGTACTTC

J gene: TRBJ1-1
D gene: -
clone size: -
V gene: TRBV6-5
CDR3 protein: CASSYAEGNTEAFF
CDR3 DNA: TGTGCCAGCAGTTATGCGGAGGGGAACACTGAAGCTTTCTTT

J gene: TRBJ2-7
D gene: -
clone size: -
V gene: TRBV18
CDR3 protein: CASSPLASYEQYF
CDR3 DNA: TGTGCCAGCTCACCTCTAGCATCCTACGAGCAGTACTTC

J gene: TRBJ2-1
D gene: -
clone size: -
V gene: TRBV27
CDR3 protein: CASSSTTSSYNEQFF
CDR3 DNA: TGTGCCAGCAGTTCGACTACGAGCTCCTACAATGAGCAGTTCTTC

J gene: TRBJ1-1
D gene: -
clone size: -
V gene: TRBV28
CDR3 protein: CASSLWDTGGGTEAFF
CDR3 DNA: TGTGCCAGCAGTTTATGGGATACGGGGGGAGGCACTGAAGCTTTCTTT

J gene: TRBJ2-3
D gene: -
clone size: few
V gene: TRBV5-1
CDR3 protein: CASSLVNRRGRDTQYF
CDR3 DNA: TGCGCCAGCAGCTTGGTAAATCGGCGGGGTAGGGATACGCAGTATTTT

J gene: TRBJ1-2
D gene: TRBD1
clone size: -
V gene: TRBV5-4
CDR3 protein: CASSPILDRGRVGYTF
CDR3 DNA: TGTGCCAGCAGCCCTATACTGGACAGGGGGCGGGTTGGCTACACCTTC

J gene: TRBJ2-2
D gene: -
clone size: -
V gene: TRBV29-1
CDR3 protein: CSVPRWSYTGELFF
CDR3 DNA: TGCAGCGTCCCTAGGTGGAGTTACACCGGGGAGCTGTTTTTT

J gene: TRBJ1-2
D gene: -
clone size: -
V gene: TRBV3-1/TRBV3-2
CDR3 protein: CASSMSPGQNNYGYTF
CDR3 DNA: TGTGCCAGCAGTATGTCACCAGGACAAAATAACTATGGCTACACCTTC

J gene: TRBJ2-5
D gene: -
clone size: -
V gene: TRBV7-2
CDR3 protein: CASSSQGGIETQYF
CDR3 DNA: TGTGCCAGCAGCTCACAGGGGGGGATTGAGACCCAGTACTTC

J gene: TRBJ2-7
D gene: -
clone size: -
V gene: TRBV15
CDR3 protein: CATSRDRYEQYF
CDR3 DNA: TGTGCCACCAGCAGAGACAGGTACGAGCAGTACTTC

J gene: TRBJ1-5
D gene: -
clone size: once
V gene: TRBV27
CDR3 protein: CASSRSTASNQPQHF
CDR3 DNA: TGTGCCAGCAGCAGATCCACAGCTAGCAATCAGCCCCAGCATTTT

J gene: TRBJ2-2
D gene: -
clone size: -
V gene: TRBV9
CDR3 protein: CASSRTHGNTGELFF
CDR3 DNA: TGTGCCAGCAGTAGGACACATGGGAACACCGGGGAGCTGTTTTTT